The text below deals with one T cell receptor (beta chain). Its recognized antigen is unknown. No base quality information exists; no much larger clone differs at one position. The sample comes from a study of response to subunit inactivated influenza vaccine (dated by TCRdb to the late 2010s). Broadly, across the study: Deep quantitative profiling of the T cell receptor repertoire was used in the study to follow responses to a trivalent subunit inactivated influenza vaccine. The paper as a whole reports these results and caveats: The authors suggested that each seasonal influenza vaccination may recruit only a limited number of new T cells.

The germline V gene (reference sequence) gives CDR1 as DFQATT and CDR2 as SNEGSKA. The V and J ends are trimmed by 4 bases and 4 bases, leaving 17 bases between them. The CDR3 contains 15 residues, cysteine and phenylalanine counted. Only the CDR3 region is kept as DNA, spanning 45 bases read in frame from base 1. Preparation of the library involved RT-PCR. The sample was run on an Illumina HiSeq 2500. The public reads were reprocessed in TCRdb via fastp at Q25 and MiXCR, keeping in-frame beta chains. Each entry merges the rows of one CDR3 protein and shows their most common DNA and genes. The sample profile shows about 570,000 distinct CDR3 sequences; around 11% of them were found once. Together, the top ten hold 9.5% to 11% of the sample. This sample also belongs to another study, concerning T cells expressing NK-cell markers. The second paper states: TCR beta cDNA libraries were made by 5'RACE template switching that added a universal primer site and unique molecular identifiers. Seven or eight donors provided sorted CD3+CD56+NKG2C+, CD3+CD56+NKG2C- and CD3+CD56-NKG2C+ T-cell subsets, whose TCR beta-chain repertoires were profiled. Among the eight sequenced donors, seven were HCMV-seropositive and one was HCMV-seronegative. To restrict sorting to alphabetaTCR-expressing T cells, an anti-gammadeltaTCR antibody was added in several experiments. For six donors, the dominant CD3+CD56+NKG2C+ clonotypes were among the top 10 CD8+ clonotypes and accounted for about 1.0-7.5% of CD8+ T cells. Those dominant clonotypes were again the most abundant among CD3+CD56-NKG2C+ cells in several donors, at about 28.3-65%. Whether the expanded NKG2C-expressing T cell clones were specific for HCMV antigens remained unclear. The eight sequenced donors were randomly selected healthy volunteers, three men and five women. To determine HCMV serostatus, a commercial ELISA kit was used to detect HCMV-specific IgG in serum. Ficoll density gradient centrifugation was used to isolate peripheral blood mononuclear cells from blood. For roughly 6 donors, bulk peripheral blood T-cell repertoires were additionally sequenced from unsorted PBMC. cDNA synthesis was primed from the TCR beta constant segment and was followed by two successive PCR amplification steps. Illumina HiSeq 2000/2500, MiSeq or NextSeq was used to sequence libraries as 2 x 150 bp reads. MIGEC handled demultiplexing of the reads and grouping by UMI, while MiTCR was used to assemble and quantify clonotypes. To exclude erroneous sequences, only TCR cDNA sequences supported by at least two reads were retained. Downstream repertoire analysis used the tcR package, and clonotypes were matched across fractions by CDR3 nucleotide sequence plus V segment. VDJmatch was used to annotate antigen specificity against VDJdb, with one amino acid substitution in CDR3 permitted.

The chain is encoded by TRBV20-1 joined to TRBJ2-1, with the D gene call left open. This receptor was identified in a man aged 45 to 65 who received an inactivated influenza vaccine. Donor details come from another sample of the same person, matched by shared clones. The sequenced sample was PBMCs from blood, obtained on the day of vaccination. In nucleotides, the sequence is TGCAGTGCTATACGCCTGGCAGATGGTTACAATGAGCAGTTCTTC. It codes for CSAIRLADGYNEQFF.